This TCR beta chain derives from a study of T-cell reconstitution after alpha-beta-depleted transplantation in children. Findings and limits, study-wide: From newly produced T cells came most of the T-cell counts and diversity one year after transplant.

A TCRbeta library incorporating unique molecular identifiers was prepared. TCRdb reprocessed the PCR reads with MiXCR, giving one entry per CDR3 protein. The sample carries approximately 300,000 distinct CDR3 sequences, roughly 12% recorded once. This clonotype was picked up many times. As yet, its antigen is unknown. V lost 8 bases to trimming and J lost 3 bases; unmatched junction nucleotides: 12. The CDR3 is 15 amino acids. Germline V gives CDR1 SGHAT, CDR2 FQNNGV. This chain uses TRBV11-2 with TRBJ2-5; TRBD1 agrees at 7 bases. The sequence was obtained from a male patient between 2 and 9 years old who had a stem cell transplant for chronic granulomatous disease, so the T cells may come from the graft donor. The sample was peripheral blood, taken 180 days after TCRalphabeta/CD19-depleted stem cell transplant. The CDR3 DNA reads as TGTGCCAGCTTCCAGACAGGGACCCCCAAAGAGACCCAGTACTTC. This encodes CASFQTGTPKETQYF.